The 10 T cell receptor beta chains below come from one sample, sequenced in a study of blood T cell repertoires in COVID-19. Data came from immunoSEQ multiplex PCR; TCRdb stores just in-frame clones and leaves some out. The sample lists some 510,000 clones, 85% to 90% seen once, with around 1.9% in the top ten. The source material was PBMCs or T cells enriched from blood (not recorded which). The source of these receptors is a woman in her thirties or forties who had recovered from COVID-19.

V usage is TRBV20-1 and J usage is TRBJ2-3, with TRBD2 identical over 12 bases. The CDR3 is made up of 15 amino acids. After removal of 3 bases from V and 5 bases from J, the junction contained 6 bases not matched to a gene. Germline V gene lookup returns CDR1 DFQATT and CDR2 SNEGSKA (reference sequence). CDR3: CSASVAGLAGDTQYF. The CDR3 DNA is TGCAGTGCTAGTGTCGCGGGACTAGCGGGAGATACGCAGTATTTT.

This clone showed up just a few times. The chain employs TRBV25-1 and TRBJ1-1; 7 positions agree with TRBD1. The CDR3 is made up of 11 amino acids. From germline, CDR1 is MGHDK and CDR2 SYGVNS. V gave up 4 bases and J gave up 8 bases; unmatched junction bases: 1. The CDR3, as DNA: TGTGCCAGCAGTGTGGGACAGGAAGCTTTCTTT. It is translated as CASSVGQEAFF.

This clone was seen a single time. The V and J genes are TRBV5-3 and TRBJ1-1, with 7 bases identical to TRBD1. Being an ORF, TRBV5-3 has a function that is uncertain. The CDR3 has 15 residues. Germline trimming cut 3 bases from V and 5 bases from J; bases unmatched to any gene: 10. For the CDR3, the DNA is TGTGCCAGAAGCTCCGCCCAGGACAGGAGTACTGAAGCTTTCTTT. Amino acid sequence: CARSSAQDRSTEAFF.

J is TRBJ2-3 and V is TRBV6-1; tentatively, D is TRBD2 (5 bases). V was trimmed by 3 bases and J by 1 base, leaving 11 bases between them. Germline CDR1 MNHNS, CDR2 SASEGT. This CDR3 comprises 15 residues. CDR3 nucleotides: TGTGCCAGCAGTGAGGTGCGAGGGCGCACAGATACGCAGTATTTT. Translation: CASSEVRGRTDTQYF.

V is TRBV7-8 and J is TRBJ1-1, with D possibly being TRBD1 (5 bases). V dropped 2 bases and J dropped 5 bases, with 18 bases sitting between them. This CDR3 contains 16 residues. Germline lookup yields CDR1 SGHVS and CDR2 FQNEAQ. CDR3: CASSLKLAGQTTEAFF. The CDR3, as DNA: TGTGCCAGCAGCTTAAAGCTCGCAGGGCAAACAACTGAAGCTTTCTTT.

The chain has TRBV5-1 and TRBJ2-7; D gene uncertain. In germline, CDR1 is SGHRS, CDR2 YFSETQ. The CDR3 covers 13 residues. V lost 0 bases, J lost 3 bases, and 7 bases lay in between. CDR3: CASSLGQVYEQYF. The DNA of the CDR3 is TGCGCCAGCAGCTTGGGGCAGGTCTACGAGCAGTACTTC.

The chain is built from TRBV11-2 and TRBJ2-2, with 9 positions matching TRBD1. The CDR3 is made up of 15 amino acids. The V segment lost 5 bases and the J segment 5 bases; nucleotides outside the gene matches: 6. Germline lookup yields CDR1 SGHAT and CDR2 FQNNGV. This CDR3 reads CASSRNRGQTGELFF. CDR3 coding DNA: TGTGCCAGCAGCCGTAACAGGGGGCAAACCGGGGAGCTGTTTTTT.

The rearrangement joins TRBV5-8 to TRBJ1-5; 7 positions match TRBD1. Germline lookup yields CDR1 SGHTS and CDR2 YDEGEE. The V gene end was trimmed by 2 bases and the J gene end by 4 bases; junction bases not matched to a gene: 3. This CDR3 comprises 14 residues. CDR3 sequence (DNA): TGTGCCAGCAGCTTCTGGACAGGAAATCAGCCCCAGCATTTT. Its protein product is CASSFWTGNQPQHF.

The chain uses TRBV29-1 and TRBJ2-4; D is unclear. Trimming removed 1 base from V and 0 bases from J, with 7 bases in between. The germline gives CDR1 SQVTM, CDR2 ANQGSEA. This CDR3 spans 14 amino acids. CDR3 nucleotides: TGCAGCGTTGAAGCGCAACTAGCCAAAAACATTCAGTACTTC. Encoded protein: CSVEAQLAKNIQYF.

This rearrangement joins TRBV11-2 to TRBJ1-4; D uncertain. Trimming stripped 4 bases from V and 7 bases from J, with 13 bases between. The CDR3 length is 14 residues. Germline V lookup: CDR1 SGHAT, CDR2 FQNNGV. The CDR3 DNA reads TGTGCCAGCAGCTCTATCAGGCGGGGTGAAAAACTGTTTTTT. It yields the protein CASSSIRRGEKLFF.